This TCR beta chain originates from a study of vaccination and CD4 T cells after COVID-19. Turning to the study itself: Post-COVID samples had a sampling time that fell a median around 100 days after diagnosis (range 35 to 161). Study-level results: Spike mono-reactivity marked 304 of 307 vaccine-specific clones in convalescent patients. For SARS-CoV-2-reactive clonotypes, the median went from roughly 19 to 38, a nonsignificant increase.

This CDR3 is built from 17 residues. The treatment here: roughly 11-day PBMC culture with coronavirus spike peptide pools or control peptides (ViraFEST assay). This clonotype was counted between two and nine times. Its antigen remains unidentified. The Oncomine TCR Beta short-read assay sequenced DNA from cultured CD4+ T cells. TCRdb processed the PCR reads anew with MiXCR; each CDR3 protein has one entry. This table has 13,000 to 15,000 distinct CDR3 sequences, approximately 33% appearing once. The clonotype comes from a human donor who had recovered from COVID-19. Sequenced here: CD4+ T cells from blood, cultured in vitro, sampled after SARS-CoV-2 vaccination. This sequence joins TRBV21-1 and TRBJ2-7; the D call TRBD2 from the table was never checked on the DNA. TRBV21-1 is listed as a pseudogene. For the CDR3, the DNA is TGTGCCAGCAGCCCGGATATAGCGGGAGTTGGGTCCTACGAGCAGTACTTC. Protein product: CASSPDIAGVGSYEQYF.